These T cell receptor beta chains were read from a single sample in a study of Ad26.COV2.S vaccination and SARS-CoV-2 variants. Repertoires were generated with immunoSEQ multiplex PCR, while TCRdb's copy carries only in-frame clones and drops some. The data hold about half a million clones, with approximately 90% observed a single time. The material was peripheral blood, obtained in a trial of Ad26.COV2.S vaccine versus placebo. These receptors were collected from a person aged 18-65 years who received the Ad26.COV2.S COVID-19 vaccine or a placebo. Each CDR3 is given with its conserved first and last residue. The D gene is left open where the match is weak. Clone size is not always given. Where it is, it says once, few, many or a class for expanded clones.

abundance	d_gene	j_gene	v_gene	CDR3nt	CDR3aa
-	TRBD1	TRBJ1-1	TRBV29-1	TGCAGCGTCCGCCGGGACAGGGGGTCCAGAGTTGACACTGAAGCTTTCTTT	CSVRRDRGSRVDTEAFF
-	TRBD1	TRBJ1-2	TRBV13	TGTGCCAGCAGCTACAAGAAGAAACAGGGGGAGGACTATGGCTACACCTTC	CASSYKKKQGEDYGYTF
-	-	TRBJ2-1	TRBV5-1	TGCGCCAGCAGTCTGGAGGGGGTATACAATGAGCAGTTCTTC	CASSLEGVYNEQFF
-	TRBD2	TRBJ2-7	TRBV18	TGTGCCAGCTCACCCGTAGCGGGAGAGTCCTACGAGCAGTACTTC	CASSPVAGESYEQYF
-	-	TRBJ2-1	TRBV14	TGTGCCAGCAGCCAAGATGTCGGCGGAAGCTACAATGAGCAGTTCTTC	CASSQDVGGSYNEQFF
few	-	TRBJ2-7	TRBV28	TGTGCCAGCAGTTTAAACGTGGGGGAGCAGTACTTC	CASSLNVGEQYF
once	-	TRBJ2-1	TRBV5-1	TGCGCCAGCAGCTTGGACAGCTCCTACAATGAGCAGTTCTTC	CASSLDSSYNEQFF
-	-	TRBJ2-7	TRBV5-1	TGCGCCAGCAGCTTGGACTCAGGGGCCGAGCAGTACTTC	CASSLDSGAEQYF
-	-	TRBJ2-7	TRBV4-1	TGCGCCAGCAGCCAAGAAAGCGGACTGTTCTACGAGCAGTACTTC	CASSQESGLFYEQYF
-	-	TRBJ1-1	TRBV6-5	TGTGCCAGCAGTTTAAGGAACACTGAAGCTTTCTTT	CASSLRNTEAFF
-	-	TRBJ1-1	TRBV5-1	TGCGCCAGCAGCTTGGAACCGGGGCCCGACACTGAAGCTTTCTTT	CASSLEPGPDTEAFF
-	-	TRBJ1-1	TRBV4-2	TGTGCCAGCAGCCAAGATGTAGGAACTGAAGCTTTCTTT	CASSQDVGTEAFF
-	TRBD2	TRBJ2-1	TRBV7-2	TGTGCCAGCAGCTGGGGGACTAGCGGTTACAATGAGCAGTTCTTC	CASSWGTSGYNEQFF
-	TRBD2	TRBJ2-1	TRBV19	TGTGCCAGTAGTCTAGCGGGAGGTTGGAATGAGCAGTTCTTC	CASSLAGGWNEQFF
-	-	TRBJ1-1	TRBV5-1	TGCGCCAGCAGCTTGGCTATTGGGGGGCGGGGCATGAACACTGAAGCTTTCTTT	CASSLAIGGRGMNTEAFF
-	-	TRBJ1-1	TRBV7-6	TGTGCCAGCAGCTCCTTGGGGGGGAACACTGAAGCTTTCTTT	CASSSLGGNTEAFF
-	TRBD2	TRBJ2-2	TRBV7-9	TGTGCCAGGGGACTAGCGGGGGCACCGGGCGGGGAGCTGTTTTTT	CARGLAGAPGGELFF
-	-	TRBJ1-5	TRBV30	TGTGCCTGGGCAGGGAGCAATCAGCCCCAGCATTTT	CAWAGSNQPQHF
-	-	TRBJ1-3	TRBV9	TGTGCCAGCAGCGCTCCACAGGGAGGTGGAAACACCATATATTTT	CASSAPQGGGNTIYF
-	TRBD1	TRBJ1-1	TRBV27	TGTGCCAGCAGTCCCGACAGGGCCACTGAAGCTTTCTTT	CASSPDRATEAFF
-	TRBD2	TRBJ2-3	TRBV7-3	TGTGCCAGCAGCTTATTAGCGGGGGGCACAGATACGCAGTATTTT	CASSLLAGGTDTQYF
-	TRBD1	TRBJ1-2	TRBV6-2/TRBV6-3	TGTGCCAGCAGTCAGACAGGGGACTATGGCTACACCTTC	CASSQTGDYGYTF
few	-	TRBJ1-2	TRBV7-9	TGTGCCAGCAGCCCTACCGGACACTATGGCTACACCTTC	CASSPTGHYGYTF
-	-	TRBJ1-3	TRBV30	TGTGCCTGGAGTGGACAGAGAAACACCATATATTTT	CAWSGQRNTIYF